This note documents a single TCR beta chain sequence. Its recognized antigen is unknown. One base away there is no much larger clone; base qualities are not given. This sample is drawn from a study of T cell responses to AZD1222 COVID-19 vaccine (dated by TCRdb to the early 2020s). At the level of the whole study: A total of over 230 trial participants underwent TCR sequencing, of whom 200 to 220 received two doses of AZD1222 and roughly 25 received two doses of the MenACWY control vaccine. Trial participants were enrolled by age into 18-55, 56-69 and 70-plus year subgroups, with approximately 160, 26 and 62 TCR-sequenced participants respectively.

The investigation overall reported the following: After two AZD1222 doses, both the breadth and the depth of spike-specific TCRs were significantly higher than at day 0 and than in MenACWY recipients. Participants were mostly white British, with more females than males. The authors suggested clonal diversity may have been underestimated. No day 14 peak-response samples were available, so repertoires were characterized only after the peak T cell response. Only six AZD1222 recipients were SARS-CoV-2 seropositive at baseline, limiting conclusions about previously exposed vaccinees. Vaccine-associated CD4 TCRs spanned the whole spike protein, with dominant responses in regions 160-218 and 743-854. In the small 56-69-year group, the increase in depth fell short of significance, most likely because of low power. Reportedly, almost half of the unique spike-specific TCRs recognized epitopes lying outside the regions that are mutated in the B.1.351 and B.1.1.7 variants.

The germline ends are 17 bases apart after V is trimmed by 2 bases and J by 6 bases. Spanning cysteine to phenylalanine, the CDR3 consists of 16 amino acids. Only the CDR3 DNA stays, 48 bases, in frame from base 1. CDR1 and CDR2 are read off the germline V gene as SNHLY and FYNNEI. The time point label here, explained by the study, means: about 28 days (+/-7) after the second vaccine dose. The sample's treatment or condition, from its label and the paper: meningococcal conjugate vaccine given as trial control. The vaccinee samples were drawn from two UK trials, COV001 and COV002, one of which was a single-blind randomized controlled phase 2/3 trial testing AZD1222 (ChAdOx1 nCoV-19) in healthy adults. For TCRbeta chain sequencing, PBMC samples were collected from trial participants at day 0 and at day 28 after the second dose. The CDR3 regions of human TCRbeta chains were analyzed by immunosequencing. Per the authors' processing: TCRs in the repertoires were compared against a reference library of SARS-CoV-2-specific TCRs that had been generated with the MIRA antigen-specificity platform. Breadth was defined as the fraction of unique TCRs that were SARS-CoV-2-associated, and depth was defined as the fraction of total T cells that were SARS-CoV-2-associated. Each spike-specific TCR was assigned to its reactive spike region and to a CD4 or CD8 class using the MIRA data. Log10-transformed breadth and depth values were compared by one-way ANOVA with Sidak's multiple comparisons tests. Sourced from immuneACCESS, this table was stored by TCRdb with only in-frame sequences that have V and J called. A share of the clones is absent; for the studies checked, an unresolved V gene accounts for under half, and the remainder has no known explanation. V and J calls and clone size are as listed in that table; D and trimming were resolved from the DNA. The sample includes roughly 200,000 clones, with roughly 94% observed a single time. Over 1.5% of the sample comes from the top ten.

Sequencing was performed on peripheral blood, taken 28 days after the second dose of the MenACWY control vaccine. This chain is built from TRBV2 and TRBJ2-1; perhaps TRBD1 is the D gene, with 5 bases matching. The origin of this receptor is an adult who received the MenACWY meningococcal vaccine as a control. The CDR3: CASSESRGRAPNEQFF. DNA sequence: TGTGCCAGCAGTGAAAGTAGGGGTAGAGCCCCCAATGAGCAGTTCTTC.